The source of this T cell receptor beta chain is a study of vaccination effects on CD4 cells after COVID-19. General study findings and limits: Few convalescent patients were studied, and early post-infection samples were lacking.

Per germline, CDR1 SGDLS and CDR2 YYNGEE. The CDR3 loop spans 19 amino acids. Trimming at V came to 1 base and at J to 0 bases, leaving 12 bases not matched to a gene. Profiled with immunoSEQ multiplex PCR; TCRdb holds only in-frame clones, not every one. The table records about 45,000 clones, more than 65% of them present only once. Having been cultured for 10 days, the cells underwent CD4+ T cell isolation. Of the BNT162b2 and mRNA-1273 vaccines, participants received two doses of one or the other. All vaccine recipients tested negative for nucleocapsid antibodies and had never contracted SARS-CoV-2 infection. Cultures got half-medium changes with IL-2 on days 3 and 7. As regards this clone: The antigen is not known.

This material consisted of CD4+ T cells from PBMCs cultured without peptide, taken after COVID-19 vaccination. This clonotype originated in a human donor who received a COVID-19 vaccine. This sequence joins TRBV9 and TRBJ2-3; 9 nucleotides line up with TRBD2. The CDR3 reads CASSVMAGGPVISTDTQYF. For the CDR3, the DNA is TGTGCCAGCAGCGTAATGGCGGGGGGGCCAGTAATCAGCACAGATACGCAGTATTTT.